This T cell receptor beta chain is drawn from a study of T cell repertoires in cytomegalovirus infection. Study-wide background: An indication of both CMV infection and matching HLA type came from public TCR beta signatures.

This clonotype was picked up a small number of times. Its antigen is unidentified. Study results and caveats: Ex vivo, HLA-C-restricted CMV-specific TCR beta clonotypes prevailed over the rest of the response.

TCRdb independently ran MiXCR on the reads; one entry per CDR3 protein. The sample carries about half a million distinct CDR3 sequences, about 33% recorded once. Looked up from germline, CDR1 is SGHVS and CDR2 is FQNEAQ. V dropped 4 bases and J dropped 4 bases, with 13 bases sitting between them. The CDR3 is 14 residues long. This sequence joins TRBV7-8 and TRBJ1-1; D is perhaps TRBD1 (6 bases). The receptor was isolated from a human donor in good health (CMV status not recorded). Some clones in this sample may be carry-over from other donors' samples. Specimen: cultured PBMCs, collected from culture after CMV antigen stimulation. CDR3 sequence: CASSSEGGFTEAFF. For the CDR3, the DNA is TGTGCCAGCAGCTCGGAGGGGGGCTTCACTGAAGCTTTCTTT.